This T cell receptor beta chain was documented in a study of shared clonotypes between healthy human individuals. Study information: Researchers drew samples from two women and a few men aged 18 to 49. Three plates were used per donor for CD4 naive, three for CD4 memory, two for CD8 naive and one for CD8 memory.

Cells designated naive CD8 were CD45RO-negative and were positively selected for CCR7, with terminally differentiated effector memory CD45RA+ cells excluded. The study's findings and limits: Between a few donors, naive CD4 clonotypes were shared at a level of about 5%.

With regard to this clone: Its antigen is undetermined.

The germline CDR1 and CDR2 sequences are MDHEN and SYDVKM. Unmatched junction bases numbered 11, after V lost 6 bases and J lost 4 bases. The CDR3 consists of 15 residues. Template for every sorted-subset replicate PCR totaled approximately 200 ng DNA, 25,000 to 35,000 T cell genomes. Assay: immunoSEQ multiplex PCR; the TCRdb copy retains only in-frame clones and omits some. The profile covers around 2,000,000 clones, with approximately 94% appearing a single time and 1% to 1.5% taken by the ten largest. This TCR was sampled from a man between 18 and 35 years old in good health. V gene TRBV28 combines with J gene TRBJ2-7; 8 nucleotides match TRBD1. The sample was naive CD8+ T cells sorted from blood. The CDR3 bases are TGTGCCAGCAGCGTAGGCAGGGGGCAGTTTTACGAGCAGTACTTC. Protein sequence: CASSVGRGQFYEQYF.